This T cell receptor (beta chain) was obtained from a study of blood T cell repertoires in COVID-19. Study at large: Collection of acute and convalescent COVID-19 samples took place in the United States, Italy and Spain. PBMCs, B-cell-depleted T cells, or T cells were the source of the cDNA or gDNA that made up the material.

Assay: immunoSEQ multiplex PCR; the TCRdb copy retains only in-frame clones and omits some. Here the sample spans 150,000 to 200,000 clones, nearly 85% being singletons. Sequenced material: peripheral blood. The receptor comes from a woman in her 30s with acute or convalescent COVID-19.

Here the CDR3 reads CASSQDISYGYTF. The CDR3 DNA follows: TGTGCCAGCAGCCAAGATATCTCCTATGGCTACACCTTC. The rearrangement uses TRBV3-1 (or the pseudogene TRBV3-2) and TRBJ1-2, with D unclear. Germline V gene lookup returns CDR1 LGHDT and CDR2 YNNKEL (reference sequence). This CDR3 contains 13 residues. Trimming stripped 0 bases from V and 4 bases from J, with 6 bases between.